Listed below are T cell receptor beta chains from one sample, sequenced in a study of CXCR3-negative and CXCR3-positive naive CD8 T cells. TCRdb processed the 5' RACE reads again and assigns one entry to each CDR3 protein, with no DNA. The sample table sets out under 85,000 distinct CDR3 sequences. Sequencing was carried out using naive CXCR3+ CD8+ T cells from blood. Receptors originate from a human donor in good health. Some clones in this sample may be carry-over from other donors' samples. CDR3s include the opening cysteine and the closing phenylalanine or tryptophan. The order of the fields is clone size, J gene, V gene, CDR3 protein. Part of the rows lack a size; the others show once, few, many or a class for expanded clones.

-	TRBJ2-7	TRBV29-1	CSASDSISYEQYF
-	TRBJ2-1	TRBV19	CASSSRMRNEQFF
-	TRBJ2-1	TRBV5-1	CASSQGVNEQFF
-	TRBJ1-2	TRBV2	CASRGGGVSYTF
-	TRBJ2-2	TRBV7-2	CASMLAENTGELFF
-	TRBJ2-7	TRBV7-8	CASSSFRTVNEQYF
-	TRBJ2-3	TRBV5-6	CASSLARGSKADTQYF
-	TRBJ2-7	TRBV28	CASSSGTLIEQYF
-	TRBJ2-5	TRBV29-1	CSVPLTGTETQYF
-	TRBJ2-3	TRBV20-1	CSARDQGQKWGRTDTQYF
-	TRBJ2-5	TRBV18	CASSTATYQETQYF
-	TRBJ2-5	TRBV15	CATSQTSGRLETQYF
-	TRBJ2-1	TRBV5-1	CASSRGTSSYNEQFF
-	TRBJ1-2	TRBV7-9	CASSLANYGYTF
-	TRBJ1-1	TRBV6-5	CASSLMGNTEAFF
-	TRBJ2-1	TRBV5-1	CASSPGTANNEQFF
-	TRBJ2-1	TRBV7-9	CASSEPLRIVYNEQFF
-	TRBJ2-2	TRBV12-3/TRBV12-4	CASSSRGEGRTGELFF
-	TRBJ2-3	TRBV2	CAQLHLGETDTQYF
-	TRBJ2-2	TRBV12-3/TRBV12-4	CASSLRLTGELFF
-	TRBJ2-3	TRBV7-2	CASSLASPQDTQYF
-	TRBJ2-7	TRBV25-1	CASNFGSSNSYEQYF
-	TRBJ2-3	TRBV12-3/TRBV12-4	CASLPSGTDTQYF
-	TRBJ2-7	TRBV5-6	CASSPWGTGRYEQYF
-	TRBJ2-7	TRBV28	CASSLLRFFEQYF
medium-sized	TRBJ2-7	TRBV13	CASSLGYEQYF
-	TRBJ2-7	TRBV12-3/TRBV12-4	CASSLGQEMSYEQYF
-	TRBJ2-7	TRBV30	CAWSVGGAYEQYF
-	TRBJ2-3	TRBV25-1	CASSESEGEGTQYF
-	TRBJ2-5	TRBV28	CASSLSDSGETQYF
-	TRBJ2-7	TRBV27	CASSGGEYEQYF
-	TRBJ2-3	TRBV25-1	CASSGTIRGRGTDTQYF
-	TRBJ2-1	TRBV7-6	CASSSNNEQFF
-	TRBJ2-7	TRBV28	CASSLYSSYEQYF
-	TRBJ2-7	TRBV9	CASSVVPSYEQYF
-	TRBJ1-2	TRBV6-2/TRBV6-3	CASSYRTAVRSGYTF
-	TRBJ1-5	TRBV12-3/TRBV12-4	CASRWTGSNQPQHF